Sequencing of this T cell receptor (beta chain) was carried out in a study of cytomegalovirus exposure and HLA in healthy donors. Study-wide background: Of the donors genotyped, approximately 400 in all, about 80% fell in the Caucasian-associated ancestry cluster. Overall study findings and caveats: Some TCR beta chains (about 170 of them) were listed as cytomegalovirus-associated. Most of the CMV-associated TCR beta chains (in a later analysis) appeared to be HLA-restricted.

The trim removed 3 bases at V and 6 bases at J, leaving 3 bases unmatched. The CDR3 runs to 12 residues. Germline lookup yields CDR1 SGHDT and CDR2 YYEEEE. With 60 Vbeta and 13 Jbeta primers, the PCR was carried out. TCRdb's table, derived via immunoSEQ multiplex PCR, lists solely in-frame clones and lacks some. The sample has some 130,000 clones, about 83% seen once. Comments on this clone: Its antigen is as yet unknown.

The sequence derives from a girl between 2 and 10 years old in good health and CMV-seronegative. The sequencing input was PBMCs. The chain joins TRBV5-6 to TRBJ2-7; 7 bases agree with TRBD2. The CDR3 nucleotides read TGTGCCAGCAGCTGGACTAGTACCGAGCAGTACTTC. Residues: CASSWTSTEQYF.